Listed below are T cell receptor beta chains from one sample, sequenced in a study of T cells after yellow fever vaccination. TCRdb redid the calling of the 5' RACE reads with MiXCR, one entry per CDR3 protein. The sample records about 130,000 distinct CDR3 sequences, about 7% being singletons. The input for sequencing was CD4+ T cells sorted from PBMCs, taken 10 days after the yellow fever booster vaccination. These receptor sequences come from a man aged 25 to 45 who received the YFV17D yellow fever vaccine. Both conserved end residues are part of each CDR3. Each record gives: D gene, V gene, J gene, clone size, CDR3 protein, CDR3 DNA. D genes are given only for firm matches. A row's size may be missing; if present it is once, few, many or a size class.

D gene: NA; V gene: TRBV7-9; J gene: TRBJ2-4; clone size: many; CDR3 protein: CASSSTGLNIQYF; CDR3 DNA: TGTGCCAGCAGCTCCACAGGGTTGAACATTCAGTACTTC
D gene: TRBD1; V gene: TRBV30; J gene: TRBJ2-3; clone size: many; CDR3 protein: CAWSLRQGPDTQYF; CDR3 DNA: TGTGCCTGGAGCCTTCGACAGGGTCCAGATACGCAGTATTTT
D gene: TRBD2; V gene: TRBV6-5; J gene: TRBJ2-1; clone size: many; CDR3 protein: CASSYSRGTSGRGEQFF; CDR3 DNA: TGTGCCAGCAGTTACTCGAGGGGGACTAGCGGGAGAGGTGAGCAGTTCTTC
D gene: TRBD2; V gene: TRBV19; J gene: TRBJ2-1; clone size: few; CDR3 protein: CASTPPKSGTSGRAAEQFF; CDR3 DNA: TGTGCCAGTACCCCCCCAAAGTCCGGGACTAGCGGTAGAGCGGCTGAGCAGTTCTTC
D gene: TRBD2; V gene: TRBV7-2; J gene: TRBJ2-7; clone size: many; CDR3 protein: CASSFSRLAGDEQYF; CDR3 DNA: TGTGCCAGCAGCTTTAGTCGCCTAGCGGGAGACGAGCAGTACTTC
D gene: NA; V gene: TRBV7-6; J gene: TRBJ2-5; clone size: NA; CDR3 protein: CASSLQLVKETQYF; CDR3 DNA: TGTGCCAGCAGCTTACAGCTAGTGAAAGAGACCCAGTACTTC
D gene: NA; V gene: TRBV3-1; J gene: TRBJ2-7; clone size: many; CDR3 protein: CASSQDGVKQYF; CDR3 DNA: TGTGCCAGCAGCCAAGACGGTGTCAAGCAGTACTTC
D gene: TRBD1; V gene: TRBV10-3; J gene: TRBJ1-1; clone size: few; CDR3 protein: CASWTGMNTEAFF; CDR3 DNA: TGTGCCTCCTGGACAGGCATGAACACTGAAGCTTTCTTT
D gene: NA; V gene: TRBV7-2; J gene: TRBJ2-3; clone size: many; CDR3 protein: CASTLRALRGDTQYF; CDR3 DNA: TGTGCCAGCACCCTGCGGGCCCTTAGGGGAGATACGCAGTATTTT
D gene: NA; V gene: TRBV5-3; J gene: TRBJ2-1; clone size: NA; CDR3 protein: CARGSRLYEQFF; CDR3 DNA: TGTGCCAGGGGCTCCCGGCTGTATGAGCAGTTCTTC
D gene: TRBD1; V gene: TRBV7-9; J gene: TRBJ2-5; clone size: many; CDR3 protein: CASSLAPTGVGETQYF; CDR3 DNA: TGTGCCAGCAGCTTAGCCCCTACAGGGGTTGGGGAGACCCAGTACTTC
D gene: TRBD1; V gene: TRBV29-1; J gene: TRBJ2-7; clone size: few; CDR3 protein: CSAGSWGQGAEQYF; CDR3 DNA: TGCAGCGCTGGAAGTTGGGGACAGGGGGCCGAGCAGTACTTC
D gene: NA; V gene: TRBV6-5; J gene: TRBJ2-3; clone size: NA; CDR3 protein: CASSYSPGTQYF; CDR3 DNA: TGTGCCAGCAGTTACTCTCCTGGGACGCAGTATTTT
D gene: TRBD1; V gene: TRBV12-3/TRBV12-4; J gene: TRBJ2-4; clone size: many; CDR3 protein: CASSIGTELAKNIQYF; CDR3 DNA: TGTGCCAGCAGTATAGGGACAGAGCTAGCCAAAAACATTCAGTACTTC
D gene: NA; V gene: TRBV19; J gene: TRBJ2-7; clone size: NA; CDR3 protein: CATRQGGSYEQYF; CDR3 DNA: TGTGCCACCAGACAGGGAGGCTCCTACGAGCAGTACTTC
D gene: NA; V gene: TRBV20-1; J gene: TRBJ2-2; clone size: many; CDR3 protein: CSASFFGKNTGELFF; CDR3 DNA: TGCAGTGCTAGTTTCTTCGGGAAGAACACCGGGGAGCTGTTTTTT
D gene: NA; V gene: TRBV27; J gene: TRBJ1-6; clone size: many; CDR3 protein: CASSLGSSPLHF; CDR3 DNA: TGTGCCAGCAGTTTAGGGAGTTCACCCCTCCACTTT
D gene: TRBD2; V gene: TRBV5-6; J gene: TRBJ2-7; clone size: many; CDR3 protein: CASSTGLAGGPRYF; CDR3 DNA: TGTGCCAGCAGCACCGGACTAGCGGGAGGGCCTAGGTACTTC
D gene: TRBD1; V gene: TRBV20-1; J gene: TRBJ2-7; clone size: many; CDR3 protein: CSARVGQGAREQYF; CDR3 DNA: TGCAGTGCTAGGGTTGGACAGGGGGCACGGGAGCAGTACTTC
D gene: NA; V gene: TRBV20-1; J gene: TRBJ2-2; clone size: many; CDR3 protein: CSARRQNTGELFF; CDR3 DNA: TGCAGTGCTAGGAGACAGAACACCGGGGAGCTGTTTTTT
D gene: TRBD1; V gene: TRBV20-1; J gene: TRBJ1-6; clone size: few; CDR3 protein: CSARSGGQGYNSPLHF; CDR3 DNA: TGCAGTGCTAGATCGGGGGGACAGGGCTATAATTCACCCCTCCACTTT
D gene: NA; V gene: TRBV19; J gene: TRBJ1-6; clone size: few; CDR3 protein: CASSTGRTPLHF; CDR3 DNA: TGTGCCAGTAGTACAGGAAGGACGCCCCTCCACTTT
D gene: NA; V gene: TRBV7-2; J gene: TRBJ2-7; clone size: many; CDR3 protein: CASSPAPYEQYF; CDR3 DNA: TGTGCCAGCAGCCCCGCTCCCTACGAGCAGTACTTC
D gene: NA; V gene: TRBV3-1; J gene: TRBJ2-4; clone size: many; CDR3 protein: CASSQAGGIQYF; CDR3 DNA: TGTGCCAGCAGCCAAGCCGGCGGCATTCAGTACTTC
D gene: NA; V gene: TRBV6-1; J gene: TRBJ2-6; clone size: NA; CDR3 protein: CASRIDYSGANVLTF; CDR3 DNA: TGTGCCAGCAGAATCGACTATTCTGGGGCCAACGTCCTGACTTTC
D gene: NA; V gene: TRBV29-1; J gene: TRBJ2-5; clone size: few; CDR3 protein: CSVSQVLRETQYF; CDR3 DNA: TGCAGCGTTTCTCAGGTTCTCAGGGAGACCCAGTACTTC
D gene: TRBD1; V gene: TRBV12-3/TRBV12-4; J gene: TRBJ2-5; clone size: many; CDR3 protein: CASSQTGTVYETQYF; CDR3 DNA: TGTGCCAGCAGCCAAACCGGGACAGTGTACGAGACCCAGTACTTC
D gene: NA; V gene: TRBV15; J gene: TRBJ2-7; clone size: many; CDR3 protein: CATSRDRGPYEQYF; CDR3 DNA: TGTGCCACCAGCAGAGACAGGGGCCCCTACGAGCAGTACTTC
D gene: NA; V gene: TRBV21-1; J gene: TRBJ1-6; clone size: many; CDR3 protein: CASSNDPGAPPLHF; CDR3 DNA: TGTGCCAGCAGCAATGACCCCGGGGCACCACCCCTCCACTTT
D gene: NA; V gene: TRBV11-2; J gene: TRBJ2-7; clone size: many; CDR3 protein: CASSLMYEQYF; CDR3 DNA: TGTGCCAGCAGTCTCATGTACGAGCAGTACTTC
D gene: TRBD2; V gene: TRBV29-1; J gene: TRBJ2-6; clone size: many; CDR3 protein: CSVSAGSASGANVLTF; CDR3 DNA: TGCAGCGTTTCAGCGGGATCGGCCTCTGGGGCCAACGTCCTGACTTTC
D gene: NA; V gene: TRBV18; J gene: TRBJ2-1; clone size: many; CDR3 protein: CASSPSRDEQFF; CDR3 DNA: TGTGCCAGCTCACCAAGTCGAGATGAGCAGTTCTTC
D gene: NA; V gene: TRBV10-3; J gene: TRBJ2-7; clone size: many; CDR3 protein: CAISEQGYEQYF; CDR3 DNA: TGTGCCATCAGTGAGCAGGGTTACGAGCAGTACTTC
D gene: NA; V gene: TRBV20-1; J gene: TRBJ2-1; clone size: many; CDR3 protein: CSARDRRTISNEQFF; CDR3 DNA: TGCAGTGCTAGAGATCGGAGGACTATATCCAATGAGCAGTTCTTC
D gene: TRBD2; V gene: TRBV5-6; J gene: TRBJ2-3; clone size: many; CDR3 protein: CASSSVAGVETDTQYF; CDR3 DNA: TGTGCCAGCAGTTCTGTAGCGGGAGTGGAGACGGATACGCAGTATTTT
D gene: TRBD2; V gene: TRBV6-5; J gene: TRBJ2-5; clone size: many; CDR3 protein: CASSYARLAEETQYF; CDR3 DNA: TGTGCCAGCAGTTACGCCCGACTAGCAGAAGAGACCCAGTACTTC
D gene: NA; V gene: TRBV9; J gene: TRBJ1-3; clone size: many; CDR3 protein: CASSARSSGNTIYF; CDR3 DNA: TGTGCCAGCAGCGCCAGGAGCTCTGGAAACACCATATATTTT
D gene: NA; V gene: TRBV14; J gene: TRBJ2-5; clone size: many; CDR3 protein: CASSHRVGGETQYF; CDR3 DNA: TGTGCCAGCAGCCATCGGGTTGGTGGAGAGACCCAGTACTTC
D gene: NA; V gene: TRBV7-2; J gene: TRBJ2-7; clone size: few; CDR3 protein: CASSRRGGGNSYEQYF; CDR3 DNA: TGTGCCAGCAGCCGTCGTGGTGGCGGCAACTCCTACGAGCAGTACTTC
D gene: TRBD2; V gene: TRBV20-1; J gene: TRBJ2-1; clone size: many; CDR3 protein: CSLTSGSYNEQFF; CDR3 DNA: TGCAGTCTCACTAGCGGGAGTTACAATGAGCAGTTCTTC
D gene: NA; V gene: TRBV12-3/TRBV12-4; J gene: TRBJ1-3; clone size: NA; CDR3 protein: CASSFGGPDTIYF; CDR3 DNA: TGTGCCAGCAGTTTTGGGGGGCCTGACACCATATATTTT
D gene: TRBD2; V gene: TRBV5-1; J gene: TRBJ2-7; clone size: many; CDR3 protein: CASSVSGSSYEQYF; CDR3 DNA: TGCGCCAGCAGCGTTAGCGGGAGCTCCTACGAGCAGTACTTC
D gene: TRBD2; V gene: TRBV20-1; J gene: TRBJ2-2; clone size: many; CDR3 protein: CSARDQASGANTGELFF; CDR3 DNA: TGCAGTGCTAGAGATCAAGCTAGCGGCGCGAACACCGGGGAGCTGTTTTTT
D gene: TRBD2; V gene: TRBV5-1; J gene: TRBJ2-1; clone size: few; CDR3 protein: CASSSTLAGAYNEQFF; CDR3 DNA: TGCGCCAGCAGTTCTACCTTAGCGGGAGCCTACAATGAGCAGTTCTTC
D gene: TRBD1; V gene: TRBV27; J gene: TRBJ2-7; clone size: many; CDR3 protein: CASKRDRDFLEQYF; CDR3 DNA: TGTGCCAGCAAACGGGACAGGGATTTTTTAGAGCAGTACTTC
D gene: NA; V gene: TRBV7-2; J gene: TRBJ2-7; clone size: many; CDR3 protein: CASSLEGRTAYEQYF; CDR3 DNA: TGTGCCAGCAGCTTAGAGGGACGTACGGCCTACGAGCAGTACTTC
D gene: NA; V gene: TRBV12-3/TRBV12-4; J gene: TRBJ2-7; clone size: many; CDR3 protein: CASSPSRGYEQYF; CDR3 DNA: TGTGCCAGCAGTCCCTCTAGAGGGTACGAGCAGTACTTC
D gene: TRBD2; V gene: TRBV15; J gene: TRBJ2-3; clone size: many; CDR3 protein: CATSRELAGADTQYF; CDR3 DNA: TGTGCCACCAGCAGAGAGTTAGCGGGAGCGGATACGCAGTATTTT
D gene: TRBD2; V gene: TRBV6-1; J gene: TRBJ2-7; clone size: many; CDR3 protein: CASTLAGGSYEQYF; CDR3 DNA: TGTGCCAGCACCTTGGCGGGAGGCTCCTACGAGCAGTACTTC
D gene: TRBD2; V gene: TRBV12-3/TRBV12-4; J gene: TRBJ2-7; clone size: few; CDR3 protein: CASSLGAGGLYEQYF; CDR3 DNA: TGTGCCAGCAGTTTAGGCGCGGGAGGTCTTTACGAGCAGTACTTC
D gene: NA; V gene: TRBV27; J gene: TRBJ1-6; clone size: many; CDR3 protein: CASSFSLWQGDNSPLHF; CDR3 DNA: TGTGCCAGCAGTTTTTCACTGTGGCAGGGCGATAATTCACCCCTCCACTTT
D gene: NA; V gene: TRBV18; J gene: TRBJ2-1; clone size: many; CDR3 protein: CASSPGVLVINEQFF; CDR3 DNA: TGTGCCAGCTCACCCGGTGTATTGGTAATTAATGAGCAGTTCTTC
D gene: NA; V gene: TRBV7-9; J gene: TRBJ1-1; clone size: many; CDR3 protein: CASSADTANTEAFF; CDR3 DNA: TGTGCCAGCAGCGCAGATACAGCGAACACTGAAGCTTTCTTT
D gene: NA; V gene: TRBV6-5; J gene: TRBJ2-5; clone size: many; CDR3 protein: CASSHRGGVQETQYF; CDR3 DNA: TGTGCCAGCAGTCATAGGGGGGGGGTCCAAGAGACCCAGTACTTC
D gene: NA; V gene: TRBV12-3/TRBV12-4; J gene: TRBJ2-3; clone size: many; CDR3 protein: CASSFNQGSTDTQYF; CDR3 DNA: TGTGCCAGCAGTTTCAATCAGGGGAGCACAGATACGCAGTATTTT
D gene: NA; V gene: TRBV20-1; J gene: TRBJ1-5; clone size: many; CDR3 protein: CSAREGGQPQHF; CDR3 DNA: TGCAGTGCTAGGGAGGGCGGTCAGCCCCAGCATTTT
D gene: NA; V gene: TRBV7-6; J gene: TRBJ2-7; clone size: NA; CDR3 protein: CASSLERASYEQYF; CDR3 DNA: TGTGCCAGCAGCTTAGAGCGGGCCTCCTACGAGCAGTACTTC
D gene: NA; V gene: TRBV7-2; J gene: TRBJ2-1; clone size: few; CDR3 protein: CASSLEVGSWFF; CDR3 DNA: TGTGCCAGCAGCTTAGAAGTGGGTAGTTGGTTCTTC
D gene: NA; V gene: TRBV28; J gene: TRBJ2-6; clone size: NA; CDR3 protein: CAGRRARGANVLTF; CDR3 DNA: TGTGCCGGCCGTAGGGCCCGAGGGGCCAACGTCCTGACTTTC